The clone carrying this T cell receptor beta chain has more than one count but fewer than ten. This sample is drawn from a study of T-cell reconstitution after alpha-beta-depleted transplantation in children. The germline V gene encodes CDR1 SGHVS and CDR2 FQNEAQ. This CDR3 is 16 amino acids long. V lost 2 bases and J lost 0, with 13 bases in between. Unique molecular identifiers were built into the TCRbeta library. Using its own MiXCR run on the PCR reads, TCRdb lists one record per CDR3 protein. The sample carries just under 550,000 distinct CDR3 sequences, around 18% recorded once. The TCR was taken from a human donor who donated a stem cell graft to a child with acute lymphoblastic leukemia. Sequenced here: PBMCs from the stem cell graft donor, sampled from the stem cell graft. The chain couples TRBV7-8 to TRBJ1-1; the D is unclear. The CDR3 here is CASSLRPTIMNTEAFF. The CDR3 DNA follows: TGTGCCAGCAGCTTAAGGCCTACCATAATGAACACTGAAGCTTTCTTT.